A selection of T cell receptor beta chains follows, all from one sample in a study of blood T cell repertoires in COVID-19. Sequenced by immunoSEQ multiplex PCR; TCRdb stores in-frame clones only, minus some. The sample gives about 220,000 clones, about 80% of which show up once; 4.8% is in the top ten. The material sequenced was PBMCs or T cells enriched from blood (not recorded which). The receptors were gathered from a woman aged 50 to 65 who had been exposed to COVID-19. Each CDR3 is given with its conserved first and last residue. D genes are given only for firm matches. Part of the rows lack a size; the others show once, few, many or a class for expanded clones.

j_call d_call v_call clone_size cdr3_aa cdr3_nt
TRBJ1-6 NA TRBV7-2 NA CASSGPPGGGNSPLHF TGTGCCAGCAGCGGCCCCCCGGGGGGAGGTAATTCACCCCTCCACTTT
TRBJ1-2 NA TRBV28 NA CASSPGGNNYGYTF TGTGCCAGCAGTCCCGGGGGGAATAACTATGGCTACACCTTC
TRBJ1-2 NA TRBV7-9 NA CASSLERLDRYGYTF TGTGCCAGCAGCTTAGAACGACTAGACCGGTATGGCTACACCTTC
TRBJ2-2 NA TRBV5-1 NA CASSLGAREGELFF TGCGCCAGCAGCTTGGGGGCACGGGAAGGGGAGCTGTTTTTT
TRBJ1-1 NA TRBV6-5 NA CASSWGLETEAFF TGTGCCAGCAGTTGGGGCTTAGAAACTGAAGCTTTCTTT
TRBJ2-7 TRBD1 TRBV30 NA CAWSTGTGDYEQYF TGTGCCTGGAGTACCGGGACAGGGGACTACGAGCAGTACTTC
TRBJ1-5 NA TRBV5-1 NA CASSLDRNQPQHF TGCGCCAGCAGCTTGGACCGGAATCAGCCCCAGCATTTT
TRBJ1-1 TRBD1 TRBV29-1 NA CSGRSRGHTEAFF TGCAGCGGCCGGTCCAGGGGGCACACTGAAGCTTTCTTT
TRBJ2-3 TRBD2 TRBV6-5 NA CASTPGLAVDTQYF TGTGCCAGCACCCCCGGACTAGCGGTAGATACGCAGTATTTT
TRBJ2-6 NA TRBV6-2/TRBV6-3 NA CASSRAVPGANVLTF TGTGCCAGCAGCAGAGCTGTCCCTGGGGCCAACGTCCTGACTTTC
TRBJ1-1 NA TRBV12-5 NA CASGLVWGGEAFF TGTGCTAGTGGTTTGGTATGGGGGGGTGAAGCTTTCTTT
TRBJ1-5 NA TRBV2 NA CATTLESNQPQHF TGTGCCACGACTTTGGAAAGCAATCAGCCCCAGCATTTT
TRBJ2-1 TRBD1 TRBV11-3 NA CASSWGPPGQGGYNEQFF TGTGCCAGCAGCTGGGGACCACCGGGACAGGGAGGCTACAATGAGCAGTTCTTC
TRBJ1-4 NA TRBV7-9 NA CASSLRGGREREKLFF TGTGCCAGCAGCTTAAGGGGCGGGAGGGAAAGAGAAAAACTGTTTTTT
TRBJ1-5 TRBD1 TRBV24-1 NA CATSDFRGRSGSNQPQHF TGTGCCACCAGTGATTTCAGGGGGCGGTCGGGTAGCAATCAGCCCCAGCATTTT
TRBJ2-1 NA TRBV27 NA CASSSSNSVDYNEQFF TGTGCCAGCAGTTCATCAAATAGCGTAGACTACAATGAGCAGTTCTTC
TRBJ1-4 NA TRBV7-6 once CASSFSRGYEKLFF TGTGCCAGCAGCTTTAGCAGGGGATACGAAAAACTGTTTTTT
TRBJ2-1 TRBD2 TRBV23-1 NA CASHPGGHEQFF TGCGCCAGTCACCCGGGGGGGCATGAGCAGTTCTTC
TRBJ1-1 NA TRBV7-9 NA CASSPLSGGMNTEAFF TGTGCCAGCAGCCCCCTTTCGGGTGGTATGAACACTGAAGCTTTCTTT
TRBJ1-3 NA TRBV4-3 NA CASSQDGGARGNTIYF TGCGCCAGCAGCCAAGATGGGGGGGCGAGAGGAAACACCATATATTTT
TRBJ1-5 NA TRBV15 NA CATSRYTGMGGRQPQHF TGTGCCACCAGCAGATATACAGGGATGGGAGGGCGGCAGCCCCAGCATTTT
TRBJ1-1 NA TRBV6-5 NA CATTRGLYTEAFF TGTGCCACCACCCGAGGACTTTACACTGAAGCTTTCTTT
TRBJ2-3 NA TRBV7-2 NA CASSLGGERTDTQYF TGTGCCAGCAGCTTAGGGGGGGAGCGCACAGATACGCAGTATTTT
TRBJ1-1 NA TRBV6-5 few CASQTVTNTEAFF TGTGCCAGCCAGACAGTGACGAACACTGAAGCTTTCTTT
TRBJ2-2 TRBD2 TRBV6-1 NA CASKPSGGPGGELFF TGTGCCAGCAAACCTAGCGGGGGTCCGGGCGGGGAGCTGTTTTTT
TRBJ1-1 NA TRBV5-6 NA CASSFVSTEAFF TGTGCCAGCAGCTTTGTGAGCACTGAAGCTTTCTTT
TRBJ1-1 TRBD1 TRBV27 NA CASSLWGQEAFF TGTGCCAGCAGTTTATGGGGACAGGAAGCTTTCTTT
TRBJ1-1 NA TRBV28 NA CASSSTRRREHAFF TGTGCCAGCAGTTCCACCCGACGGCGGGAACACGCTTTCTTT
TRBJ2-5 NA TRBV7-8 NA CASSSVRADRSQETQYF TGTGCCAGCAGTTCGGTCCGGGCAGACAGAAGCCAAGAGACCCAGTACTTC
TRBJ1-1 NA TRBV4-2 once CASSQALGQVSEAFF TGTGCCAGCAGCCAAGCGTTAGGCCAGGTATCTGAAGCTTTCTTT
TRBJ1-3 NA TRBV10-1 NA CARGLSGNTIYF TGCGCCAGGGGCCTCTCTGGAAACACCATATATTTT
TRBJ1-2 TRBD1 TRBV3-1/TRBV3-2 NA CASSQDGRQGAGYTF TGTGCCAGCAGCCAAGACGGCCGACAGGGGGCTGGCTACACCTTC
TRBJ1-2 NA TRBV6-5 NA CASSRGVNYGYTF TGTGCCAGCAGTAGGGGTGTTAACTATGGCTACACCTTC
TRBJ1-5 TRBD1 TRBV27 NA CASSPSAGGRNQPQHF TGTGCCAGCAGTCCCTCGGCAGGGGGCCGCAATCAGCCCCAGCATTTT
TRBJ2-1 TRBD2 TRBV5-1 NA CASTLAGYYNEQFF TGCGCCAGCACCTTAGCGGGGTACTACAATGAGCAGTTCTTC
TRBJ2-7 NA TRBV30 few CACKQYSYEQYF TGTGCCTGTAAACAGTATTCCTACGAGCAGTACTTC
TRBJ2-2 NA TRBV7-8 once CASSSRQSTNTGELFF TGTGCCAGCAGCTCCAGACAGAGTACGAACACCGGGGAGCTGTTTTTT
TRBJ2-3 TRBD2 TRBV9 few CASSPHSGATDTQYF TGTGCCAGCAGCCCTCATAGCGGGGCCACAGATACGCAGTATTTT
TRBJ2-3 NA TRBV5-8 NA CASRATLAASTDTQYF TGTGCCAGCAGGGCGACATTAGCGGCAAGCACAGATACGCAGTATTTT
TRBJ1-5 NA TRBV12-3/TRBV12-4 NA CASSFAENQPQHF TGTGCCAGCAGTTTCGCGGAGAATCAGCCCCAGCATTTT